A selection of T cell receptor beta chains follows, all from one sample in a study of regulatory T cells in long-lasting Graves disease. TCRdb passed the multiplex PCR reads through MiXCR, listing each CDR3 protein once. This table has 500,000 to 700,000 distinct CDR3 sequences, around 32% appearing once. Sequencing used peripheral blood mononuclear cells (PBMCs), obtained when the disease was refractory, from a patient treated with antithyroid drugs. These receptors were collected from a female donor with Graves disease. CDR3s leave out the opening cysteine and the closing phenylalanine or tryptophan. Fields, in order: D gene, V gene, J gene, CDR3 protein. A D gene is named only where the DNA matches it firmly.

-,TRBV6-5,TRBJ1-2,ASSYRGPYGYT
TRBD1,TRBV6-1,TRBJ2-3,ASRTGGITDTQY
-,TRBV5-5,TRBJ2-2,ASRQGNTGELF
TRBD1,TRBV12-3/TRBV12-4,TRBJ2-7,ASSLAGQGSYEQY
TRBD1,TRBV27,TRBJ2-7,ASSLSQGQGSYEQY
TRBD1,TRBV29-1,TRBJ1-2,SVSPGGYGYT
-,TRBV5-1,TRBJ1-2,ASGKDSVYGYT
-,TRBV12-3/TRBV12-4,TRBJ2-1,ASQKSYNEQF
TRBD2,TRBV15,TRBJ2-3,ATSRGSSGRMVADTQY
-,TRBV20-1,TRBJ1-2,SARDPWTDPYGYT
-,TRBV30,TRBJ1-2,AWSDGVPNYGYT
TRBD1,TRBV2,TRBJ2-7,ASKVTGVSYEQY
TRBD2,TRBV20-1,TRBJ2-5,SARASGEETQY
TRBD2,TRBV20-1,TRBJ2-1,SATGLAGVYNEQF
-,TRBV3-1,TRBJ2-4,ASSQDSKNIQY
TRBD1,TRBV6-2/TRBV6-3,TRBJ1-6,ASSGSIQGSSYNSPLH
-,TRBV6-1,TRBJ2-7,ASSEAGGITYEQY
TRBD1,TRBV6-1,TRBJ1-2,ASSEGTGIFYGYT
TRBD1,TRBV19,TRBJ2-7,ASGSGTGFFDEQY
TRBD1,TRBV3-1,TRBJ1-5,ASSQTDRAPQH
TRBD1,TRBV5-1,TRBJ2-7,ASRSPSNRGLSYEQY
-,TRBV7-2,TRBJ2-5,ASSSRAPPQETQY
-,TRBV6-2/TRBV6-3,TRBJ1-3,ASSYGRGSGNTIY
-,TRBV6-2/TRBV6-3,TRBJ1-2,ASSSTGRNYGYT
-,TRBV12-3/TRBV12-4,TRBJ1-2,ASSPEFRRGYT
TRBD2,TRBV7-3,TRBJ2-1,ASSLTGLAGGSGEQF